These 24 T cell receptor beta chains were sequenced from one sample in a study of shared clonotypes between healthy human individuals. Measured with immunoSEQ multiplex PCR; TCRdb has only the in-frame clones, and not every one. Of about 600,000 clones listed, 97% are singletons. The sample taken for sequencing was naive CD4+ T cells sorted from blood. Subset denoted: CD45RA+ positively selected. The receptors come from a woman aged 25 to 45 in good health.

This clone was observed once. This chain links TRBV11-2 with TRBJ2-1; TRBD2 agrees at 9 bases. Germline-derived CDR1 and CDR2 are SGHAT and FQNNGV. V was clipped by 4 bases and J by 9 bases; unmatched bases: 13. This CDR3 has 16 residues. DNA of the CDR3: TGTGCCAGCAGCTGGGTCCCTGCGGGAGGGCCAGGTGAGCAGTTCTTC. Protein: CASSWVPAGGPGEQFF.

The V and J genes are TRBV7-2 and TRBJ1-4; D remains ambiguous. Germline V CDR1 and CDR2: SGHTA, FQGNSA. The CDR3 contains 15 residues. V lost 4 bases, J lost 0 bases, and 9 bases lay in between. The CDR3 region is CASSWAGPTNEKLFF. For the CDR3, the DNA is TGTGCCAGCAGCTGGGCCGGACCAACTAATGAAAAACTGTTTTTT.

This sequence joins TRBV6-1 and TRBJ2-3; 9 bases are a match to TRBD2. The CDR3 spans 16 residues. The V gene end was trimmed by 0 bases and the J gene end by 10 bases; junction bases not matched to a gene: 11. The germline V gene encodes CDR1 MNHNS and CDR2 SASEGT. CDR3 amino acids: CASSEARGREGFAQYF. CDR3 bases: TGTGCCAGCAGTGAAGCGCGGGGGCGGGAGGGTTTTGCGCAGTATTTT.

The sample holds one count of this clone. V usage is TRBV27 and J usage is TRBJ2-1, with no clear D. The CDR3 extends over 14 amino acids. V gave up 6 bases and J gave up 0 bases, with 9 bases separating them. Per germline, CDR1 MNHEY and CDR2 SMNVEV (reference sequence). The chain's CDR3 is CASSYQSSYNEQFF. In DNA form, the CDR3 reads TGTGCCAGCAGCTATCAGAGCTCCTACAATGAGCAGTTCTTC.

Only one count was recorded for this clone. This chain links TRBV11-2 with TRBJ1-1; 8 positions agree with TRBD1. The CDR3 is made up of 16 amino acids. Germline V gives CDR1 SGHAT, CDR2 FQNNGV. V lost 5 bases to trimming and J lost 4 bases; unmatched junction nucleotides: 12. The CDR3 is CASSQNAGGLGTEAFF. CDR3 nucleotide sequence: TGTGCCAGCAGCCAAAACGCAGGGGGCTTAGGCACTGAAGCTTTCTTT.

CDR3 sequence reads: CARDTGTGVGGANEKLFF. CDR3 DNA sequence: TGTGCCAGGGATACCGGGACAGGGGTTGGCGGAGCTAATGAAAAACTGTTTTTT. The V and J genes are TRBV6-4 and TRBJ1-4; TRBD1 aligns across 10 bases. The junction had 16 bases not matched to a gene; V was cut back by 9 bases and J by 3 bases. In germline, CDR1 is MRHNA, CDR2 SNTAGT. The CDR3 covers 18 residues.

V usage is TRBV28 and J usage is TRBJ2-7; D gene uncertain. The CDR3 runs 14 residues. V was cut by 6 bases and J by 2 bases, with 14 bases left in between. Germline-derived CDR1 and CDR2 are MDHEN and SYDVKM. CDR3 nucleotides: TGTGCCAGCAGCCCTGCGTCGGACCCCTACGAGCAGTACTTC. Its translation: CASSPASDPYEQYF.

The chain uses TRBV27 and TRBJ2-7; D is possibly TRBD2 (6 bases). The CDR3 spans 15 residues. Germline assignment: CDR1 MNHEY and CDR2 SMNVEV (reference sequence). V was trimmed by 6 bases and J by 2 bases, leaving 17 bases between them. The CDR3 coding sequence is TGTGCCAGCAGGGCCAGACTAGGGGACCCCTACGAGCAGTACTTC. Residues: CASRARLGDPYEQYF.

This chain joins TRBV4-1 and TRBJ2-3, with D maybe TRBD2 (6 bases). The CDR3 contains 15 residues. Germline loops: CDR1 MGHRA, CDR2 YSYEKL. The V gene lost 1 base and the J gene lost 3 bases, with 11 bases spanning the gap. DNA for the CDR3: TGCGCCAGCAGCCAAGTCGGCGGGGCAACAGATACGCAGTATTTT. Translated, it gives CASSQVGGATDTQYF.

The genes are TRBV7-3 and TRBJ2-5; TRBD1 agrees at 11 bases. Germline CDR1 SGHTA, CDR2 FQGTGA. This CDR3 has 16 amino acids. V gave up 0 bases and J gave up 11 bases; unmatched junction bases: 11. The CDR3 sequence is CASSLTPGTGGSLQYF. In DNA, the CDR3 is TGTGCCAGCAGCTTAACTCCCGGGACAGGGGGTTCGCTGCAGTACTTC.

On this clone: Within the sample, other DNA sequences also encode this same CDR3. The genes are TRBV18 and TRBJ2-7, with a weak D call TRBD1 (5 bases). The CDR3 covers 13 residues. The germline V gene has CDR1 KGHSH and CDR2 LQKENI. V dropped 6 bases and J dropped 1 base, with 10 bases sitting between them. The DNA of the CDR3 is TGTGCCAGCTCCCCTCAGGGTTCCTACGAGCAGTACTTC. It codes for CASSPQGSYEQYF.

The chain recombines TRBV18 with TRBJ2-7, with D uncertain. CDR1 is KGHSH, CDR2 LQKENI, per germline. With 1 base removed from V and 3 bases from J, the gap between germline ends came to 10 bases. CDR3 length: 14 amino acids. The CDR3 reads CASSPLADFYEQYF. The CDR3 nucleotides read TGTGCCAGCTCACCACTAGCCGATTTCTACGAGCAGTACTTC.

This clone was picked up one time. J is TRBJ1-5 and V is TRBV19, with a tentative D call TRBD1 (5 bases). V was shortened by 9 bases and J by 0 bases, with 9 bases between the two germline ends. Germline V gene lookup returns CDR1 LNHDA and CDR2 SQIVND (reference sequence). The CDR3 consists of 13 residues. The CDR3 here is CASGHTSNQPQHF. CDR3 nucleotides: TGTGCCAGCGGACACACTAGCAATCAGCCCCAGCATTTT.

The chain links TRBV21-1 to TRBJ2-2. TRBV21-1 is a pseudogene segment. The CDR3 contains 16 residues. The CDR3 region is CASSKGTGLNTGELFF. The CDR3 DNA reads TGTGCCAGCAGCAAAGGTACCGGCCTGAACACCGGGGAGCTGTTTTTT.

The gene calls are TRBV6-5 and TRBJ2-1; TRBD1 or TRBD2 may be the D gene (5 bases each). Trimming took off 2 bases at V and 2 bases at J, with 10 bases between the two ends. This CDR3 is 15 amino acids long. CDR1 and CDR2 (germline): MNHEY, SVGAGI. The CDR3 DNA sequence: TGTGCCAGCAGTTACGAGGGGTACCCCTACAATGAGCAGTTCTTC. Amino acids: CASSYEGYPYNEQFF.

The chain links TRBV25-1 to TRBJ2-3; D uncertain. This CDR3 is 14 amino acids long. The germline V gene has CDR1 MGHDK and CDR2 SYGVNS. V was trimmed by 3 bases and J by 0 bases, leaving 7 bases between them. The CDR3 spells CASSDPPSTDTQYF. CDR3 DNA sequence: TGTGCCAGCAGTGATCCCCCCAGCACAGATACGCAGTATTTT.

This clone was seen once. CDR3 sequence reads: CASSSQGKSTEAFF. The CDR3 DNA reads as TGTGCCAGCAGTTCACAGGGGAAGAGCACTGAAGCTTTCTTT. The chain has TRBV28 and TRBJ1-1; 7 bases match TRBD1. Germline V gene lookup returns CDR1 MDHEN and CDR2 SYDVKM. CDR3 length: 14 residues. V lost 4 bases to trimming and J lost 4 bases; unmatched junction nucleotides: 6. Together with reference TRBV28 and TRBJ1-1, the CDR3 gives the full variable domain: DVKVTQSSRYLVKRTGEKVFLECVQDMDHENMFWYRQDPGLGLRLIYFSYDVKMKEKGDIPEGYSVSREKKERFSLILESASTNQTSMYLCASSSQGKSTEAFFGQGTRLTVV.

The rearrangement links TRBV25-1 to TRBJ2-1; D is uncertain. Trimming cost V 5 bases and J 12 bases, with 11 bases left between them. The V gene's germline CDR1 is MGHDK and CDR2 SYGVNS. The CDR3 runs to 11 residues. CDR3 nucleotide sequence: TGTGCCAGCAGTAACGCCGGTTGGCAGTTCTTC. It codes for CASSNAGWQFF.

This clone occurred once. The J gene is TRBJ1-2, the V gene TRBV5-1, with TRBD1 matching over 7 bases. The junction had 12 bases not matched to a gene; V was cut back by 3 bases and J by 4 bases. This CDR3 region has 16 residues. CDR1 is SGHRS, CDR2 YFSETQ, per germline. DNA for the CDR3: TGCGCCAGCAGCTGGGGAGGGACAGCACAATTCTATGGCTACACCTTC. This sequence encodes CASSWGGTAQFYGYTF.

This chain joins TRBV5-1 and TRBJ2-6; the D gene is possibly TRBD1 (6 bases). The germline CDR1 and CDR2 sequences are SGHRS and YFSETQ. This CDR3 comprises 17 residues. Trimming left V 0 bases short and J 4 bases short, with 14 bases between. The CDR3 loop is CASSLGQDAYGANVLTF. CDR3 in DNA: TGCGCCAGCAGCTTGGGACAGGATGCTTACGGGGCCAACGTCCTGACTTTC.

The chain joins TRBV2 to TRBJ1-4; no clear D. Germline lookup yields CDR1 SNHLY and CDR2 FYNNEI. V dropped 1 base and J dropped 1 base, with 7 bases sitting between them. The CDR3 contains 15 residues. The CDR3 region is CASSEEGLTNEKLFF. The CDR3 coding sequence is TGTGCCAGCAGTGAAGAGGGCCTAACTAATGAAAAACTGTTTTTT.

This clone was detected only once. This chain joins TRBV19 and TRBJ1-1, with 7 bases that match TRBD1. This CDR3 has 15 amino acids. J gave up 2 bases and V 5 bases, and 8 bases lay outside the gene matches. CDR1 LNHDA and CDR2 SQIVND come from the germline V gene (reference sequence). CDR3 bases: TGTGCCAGTAGTCCTTCGACAGGGAGAAACACTGAAGCTTTCTTT. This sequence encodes CASSPSTGRNTEAFF. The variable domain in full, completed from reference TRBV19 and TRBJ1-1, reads DGGITQSPKYLFRKEGQNVTLSCEQNLNHDAMYWYRQDPGQGLRLIYYSQIVNDFQKGDIAEGYSVSREKKESFPLTVTSAQKNPTAFYLCASSPSTGRNTEAFFGQGTRLTVV.

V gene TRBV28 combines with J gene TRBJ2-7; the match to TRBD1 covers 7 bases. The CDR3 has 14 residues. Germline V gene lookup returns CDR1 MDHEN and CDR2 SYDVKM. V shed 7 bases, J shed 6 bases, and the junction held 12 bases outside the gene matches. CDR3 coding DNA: TGTGCCAGCAATTTCGGGACAGTACGCTCCGAGCAGTACTTC. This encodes CASNFGTVRSEQYF.

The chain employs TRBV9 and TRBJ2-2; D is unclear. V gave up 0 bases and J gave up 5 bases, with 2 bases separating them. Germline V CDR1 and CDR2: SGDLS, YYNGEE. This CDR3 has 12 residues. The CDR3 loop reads CASSVETGELFF. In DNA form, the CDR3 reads TGTGCCAGCAGCGTAGAGACCGGGGAGCTGTTTTTT.